This entry lists 24 T cell receptor beta chains sequenced from one sample in a study of CD8+CD57+ T cells in acquired aplastic anemia. TCR beta VDJ and CDR3 profiling used genomic DNA as template. TCRdb itself ran the reads through MiXCR, one entry per CDR3 protein. This repertoire shows some 190,000 distinct CDR3 sequences, around 45% found once; its top ten account for about 2.9%. The sample comprised sorted CD4+, CD8+, or CD8+CD57+ T cells (not recorded which) from PBMCs. The receptor set was obtained from a human donor in good health.

V is TRBV20-1 and J is TRBJ2-6; perhaps D is TRBD1 or TRBD2 (5 bases each). The V end lost 3 bases, the J end lost 0 bases, and 9 bases lay between the germline ends. CDR1 and CDR2 (germline): DFQATT, SNEGSKA (reference sequence). The CDR3 spans 15 residues. CDR3 nucleotide sequence: TGCAGTGCTAGGAGGGGAAGCTCTGGGGCCAACGTCCTGACTTTC. As protein: CSARRGSSGANVLTF.

On this clonotype itself: Germline is not matched at one junction end, which may reflect a read error. This sequence joins TRBV19 and TRBJ2-2; 9 bases match TRBD2. The germline V gene encodes CDR1 LNHDA and CDR2 SQIVND (reference sequence). CDR3 size: 15 residues. The CDR3 loop is CASSIQSSGIGELLF. The CDR3 coding sequence is TGTGCCAGTAGTATTCAGTCTAGCGGGATCGGGGAGCTGCTTTTT.

V is TRBV12-3 or TRBV12-4 and J is TRBJ2-1; 7 nucleotides agree with TRBD2. The CDR3 sequence is 16 residues long. Unmatched junction bases numbered 10, after V lost 6 bases and J lost 2 bases. The DNA of the CDR3 is TGTGCCAGCAGGCTCGGGGGGAGCGTTACCTACAATGAGCAGTTCTTC. It codes for CASRLGGSVTYNEQFF.

On this clonotype: It may be a read error: a sequence one base away is much more abundant. The chain combines TRBV3-1 with TRBJ2-7; D might be TRBD2 (6 bases). The germline V gene has CDR1 LGHDT and CDR2 YNNKEL (reference sequence). The CDR3 loop spans 15 amino acids. The CDR3 DNA sequence: TGTGCCAGCAGCCAAGCCGCCGGGAGAGCGTACGGGCAGTACTTC. It is translated as CASSQAAGRAYGQYF.

This clonotype was recorded a few times. The V call is TRBV7-9, the J call TRBJ2-5; tentatively, D is TRBD1 or TRBD2 (6 bases each). The CDR3 runs to 16 residues. V was shortened by 6 bases and J by 4 bases, with 21 bases between the two germline ends. The germline V gene has CDR1 SEHNR and CDR2 FQNEAQ (reference sequence). CDR3 coding DNA: TGTGCCAGCAGACCCCCTTTGCGAGGGGGGATAGAGACCCAGTACTTC. Its protein is CASRPPLRGGIETQYF. Full variable domain (remainder filled in from reference TRBV7-9 and TRBJ2-5): DTGVSQNPRHKITKRGQNVTFRCDPISEHNRLYWYRQTLGQGPEFLTYFQNEAQLEKSRLLSDRFSAERPKGSFSTLEIQRTEQGDSAMYLCASRPPLRGGIETQYFGPGTRLLVL.

For this clonotype: Without the conserved terminal phenylalanine or tryptophan, this CDR3 likely stems from a read error. The chain uses TRBV5-1 and TRBJ2-7; D perhaps matches TRBD2 (7 bases). The CDR3 runs to 15 residues. Deletions cut 2 bases from V and 4 bases from J, with 16 bases between. Germline lookup yields CDR1 SGHRS and CDR2 YFSETQ. Written as DNA, the CDR3 is TGCGCCAGCAGCTTCAACAGGGAGGGTGGTTACGAGCAGTACCTC. Translating it yields CASSFNREGGYEQYL.

This clonotype occurred once. This rearrangement joins TRBV27 to TRBJ2-5; 7 bases line up with TRBD2. Germline CDR1 reads MNHEY; CDR2 reads SMNVEV (reference sequence). The CDR3 totals 16 residues. With V trimmed by 3 bases and J by 4 bases, 11 bases remained unmatched. The chain's CDR3 is CASSFGASGIRETQYF. The CDR3, as DNA: TGTGCCAGCAGTTTTGGGGCGAGCGGGATCCGAGAGACCCAGTACTTC.

The genes are TRBV6-1 and TRBJ2-2, with D perhaps being TRBD1 or TRBD2 (6 bases each). The germline V gene has CDR1 MNHNS and CDR2 SASEGT. The germline V and J ends were trimmed by 2 bases and 7 bases, with 11 bases remaining between them. CDR3 size: 14 residues. CDR3 nucleotide sequence: TGTGCCAGCAGTGAAACCGGGGGCTACGGGGAGCTGTTTTTT. The encoded protein is CASSETGGYGELFF.

The count of this clonotype is one. The rearrangement uses TRBV10-3 and TRBJ2-5; 7 bases fit TRBD2. CDR3 size: 16 residues. The junction had 7 bases not matched to a gene; V was cut back by 2 bases and J by 1 base. The germline V gene encodes CDR1 ENHRY and CDR2 SYGVKD. DNA for the CDR3: TGTGCCATCAGTGAGCCGGATCGGGGGGTCCAAGAGACCCAGTACTTC. This sequence encodes CAISEPDRGVQETQYF.

This clonotype showed up just once. The genes are TRBV10-3 and TRBJ2-7; TRBD1 matches at 8 bases. Looked up from germline, CDR1 is ENHRY and CDR2 is SYGVKD. This CDR3 region has 15 residues. V was pared by 10 bases and J by 5 bases, with 16 bases of the junction left unmatched. CDR3 in amino acids: CASSLTGGSINEQYF. The DNA for the CDR3 is TGTGCCAGCAGCCTAACAGGGGGATCCATTAACGAGCAGTACTTC.

The V and J genes are TRBV15 and TRBJ1-4; no firm D call. This CDR3 spans 16 amino acids. V lost 6 bases to trimming and J lost 0 bases, with 14 bases between them. CDR1 and CDR2 from the germline V gene are LNHNV and YYDKDF (reference sequence). The CDR3 DNA follows: TGTGCCACCAGGTCGGGTCTCTTAACAACTAATGAAAAACTGTTTTTT. As protein: CATRSGLLTTNEKLFF.

The V call is TRBV11-2, the J call TRBJ2-1; D may be TRBD1 (7 bases). Looked up from germline, CDR1 is SGHAT and CDR2 is FQNNGV. The CDR3 is 17 residues long. Trimming left V 1 base short and J 7 bases short, with 20 bases between. CDR3 sequence reads: CASSLAPAAGGLNEQFF. The CDR3 bases are TGTGCCAGCAGCTTAGCCCCAGCGGCAGGGGGGTTAAATGAGCAGTTCTTC.

This chain joins TRBV7-2 and TRBJ1-4; D is unclear. The V and J ends lost 0 bases and 8 bases respectively, with 4 bases between them. The CDR3 is 12 residues long. CDR1 and CDR2 from the germline V gene are SGHTA and FQGNSA. The CDR3 DNA reads TGTGCCAGCAGCTTAGCGGACGAAAAACTGTTTTTT. Protein: CASSLADEKLFF.

The gene calls are TRBV4-3 and TRBJ1-1; D uncertain. Trimming pared 3 bases from V and 1 base from J, leaving 9 bases between. Germline loops: CDR1 LGHNA, CDR2 YSLEER. The CDR3 has 14 amino acids. CDR3 sequence reads: CASSQGGGNTEAFF. Here the CDR3 DNA reads TGCGCCAGCAGCCAGGGAGGAGGGAACACTGAAGCTTTCTTT.

The rearrangement joins TRBV10-1 to TRBJ2-3, with D unclear. CDR3 length equals 14 residues. Between the trimmed V and J ends, which lost 3 bases and 4 bases, there was a span of 11 bases. The germline V gene has CDR1 WNHNN and CDR2 SYGVQD (reference sequence). CDR3 coding DNA: TGCGCCAGCAGTGAAACTGCTATTCCAGATACGCAGTATTTT. This sequence encodes CASSETAIPDTQYF.

This clonotype appeared many times. The V gene is TRBV5-1, the J gene TRBJ2-7, with 9 bases that match TRBD1. The CDR3 length is 16 residues. The V and J ends lost 2 bases and 2 bases, in that order; junction bases with no gene match: 8. The V gene's germline CDR1 is SGHRS and CDR2 YFSETQ. The DNA for the CDR3 is TGCGCCAGCAGCTTCGCTCCGGGACAGGGCCCCTACGAGCAGTACTTC. As protein: CASSFAPGQGPYEQYF.

This clonotype showed up many times. The rearrangement uses TRBV6-6 and TRBJ2-3; TRBD1 matches at 7 bases. Trimming at V came to 6 bases and at J to 4 bases, leaving 7 bases not matched to a gene. Germline V gene sequence: CDR1 MNHNY, CDR2 SVGAGI (reference sequence). The CDR3 has 14 amino acids. The CDR3 DNA follows: TGTGCCAGCAGGAAGGGGGCTAGGGCAGATACGCAGTATTTT. Amino acids: CASRKGARADTQYF.

The CDR3 DNA sequence: TGTGCCAGCAGTTTGGACAGGGTGCGCAGCGAGCAGTACTTC. The encoded protein is CASSLDRVRSEQYF. The chain has TRBV27 and TRBJ2-7, with 8 bases aligning to TRBD1. Germline V gene lookup returns CDR1 MNHEY and CDR2 SMNVEV (reference sequence). CDR3 length: 14 residues. After removal of 3 bases from V and 6 bases from J, the junction contained 7 bases not matched to a gene.

This clonotype was found many times. The CDR3 bases are TGTGCCAGCAGTCTACAGGGATCGGGCGAGCAGTACTTC. Translation: CASSLQGSGEQYF. The chain links TRBV6-5 to TRBJ2-7, with D perhaps TRBD1 (6 bases). The CDR3 contains 13 residues. Germline CDR1 and CDR2: MNHEY and SVGAGI. The V and J ends lost 5 bases and 6 bases respectively, with 14 bases between them.

The rearrangement joins TRBV19 to TRBJ2-1; TRBD2 agrees at 8 bases. V trimming: 5 bases; J trimming: 6 bases; junction bases outside the gene matches: 9. Per germline, CDR1 LNHDA and CDR2 SQIVND (reference sequence). CDR3 size: 15 residues. The CDR3 reads CASSLTAGVANEQFF. The CDR3 DNA sequence: TGTGCCAGTAGTCTCACAGCGGGAGTAGCCAATGAGCAGTTCTTC.

The rearrangement links TRBV9 to TRBJ2-5; the D is unclear. Trimming removed 4 bases at V and 5 bases at J, with 18 bases between. Germline CDR1 reads SGDLS; CDR2 reads YYNGEE. The CDR3 length is 15 residues. This CDR3 is CASSPHGRPVETQYF. CDR3 coding DNA: TGTGCCAGCAGCCCCCATGGGCGGCCGGTGGAGACCCAGTACTTC.

In the case of this clonotype: Since a much larger clone is just one base distant, this may be a read error. J is TRBJ2-2 and V is TRBV5-5; D is unresolved. The germline V gene has CDR1 SGHKS and CDR2 YYEKEE (reference sequence). The CDR3 is 15 amino acids. The CDR3 sequence is CAGSLVGGNTGELFF. CDR3 in DNA: TGTGCCGGCAGCTTGGTAGGCGGAAACACCGGGGAGCTGTTTTTT.

This clonotype was detected ten times or more. The final CDR3 position lacks the conserved phenylalanine or tryptophan, pointing to a likely read error. This chain connects TRBV2 to TRBJ1-1, with TRBD1 as a possible D gene (6 bases). The CDR3 consists of 14 residues. The V end lost 6 bases, the J end lost 1 base, and 12 bases lay between the germline ends. Germline CDR1 and CDR2: SNHLY and FYNNEI. As DNA, the CDR3 is TGTGCCAGCAGCAATTACAGGGCGAACACTGAAGCTTTCTCT. Protein product: CASSNYRANTEAFS.

The genes are TRBV18 and TRBJ2-2; the D gene is possibly TRBD2 (5 bases). From germline, CDR1 is KGHSH and CDR2 LQKENI. CDR3 length equals 14 residues. V lost 5 bases, J lost 3 bases, and 10 bases lay in between. CDR3 nucleotide sequence: TGTGCCAGCTCAGCTCGGGGTGACACCGGGGAGCTGTTTTTT. This translates into CASSARGDTGELFF. Filled out from reference TRBV18 and TRBJ2-2, the complete variable domain reads NAGVMQNPRHLVRRRGQEARLRCSPMKGHSHVYWYRQLPEEGLKFMVYLQKENIIDESGMPKERFSAEFPKEGPSILRIQQVVRGDSAAYFCASSARGDTGELFFGEGSRLTVL.